This T cell receptor (beta chain) originates from a study of cytomegalovirus exposure and HLA in healthy donors. PCR used 60 Vbeta primers and 13 Jbeta primers. Profiling relied on immunoSEQ multiplex PCR, and the TCRdb table lists in-frame clones only, not all of them. The data show about 150,000 clones, approximately 73% seen once. Trimming cost V 1 base and J 3 bases; bases outside gene matches: 7. CDR1 and CDR2 (germline): SEHNR, FQNEAQ (reference sequence). This CDR3 region has 16 residues. Study-level points and caveats: The listing of roughly 160 TCR beta chains classed them as cytomegalovirus-associated. It was reported that the classifier diagnosed cytomegalovirus status with high specificity and sensitivity in both the original and validation cohorts. One variant, a missense change in DCLRE1C, was linked in a later analysis to TCR beta V- and J-gene trimming.

Though probably carrying unrecorded immune exposures, donors were nominally healthy at sampling. This clone was found once. The antigen is not known. In the same sample, other DNA sequences code for this CDR3. Sequencing was carried out using PBMCs. V gene TRBV7-9 combines with J gene TRBJ2-5; 8 bases map to TRBD1. The TCR sequence derives from a woman under 30 in good health and CMV-seronegative. This CDR3 reads CASSLGYRTGKETQYF. The CDR3 DNA sequence: TGTGCCAGCAGCTTAGGCTACCGGACAGGGAAAGAGACCCAGTACTTC.